The clone carrying this TCR beta chain qualifies as medium-sized. CDR1 is SGHNT, CDR2 YYREEE, per germline (reference sequence). This CDR3 is 16 amino acids long. The junction had 9 bases not matched to a gene; V was cut back by 3 bases and J by 0 bases. The data originate from a study of spatial heterogeneity in lung cancer. Time point of the sample: sample taken at primary tumor resection. A distinct unique molecular identifier was carried by each TCR cDNA molecule. Each CDR3 protein is one row after TCRdb ran MiXCR on the 5' RACE reads. The sample consists of some 3,300 distinct CDR3 sequences, about 9.4% of them appearing once.

V and J are TRBV5-4 and TRBJ2-7, with TRBD2 matching over 7 bases. Sequenced here: normal lung tissue next to the tumor, sampled at surgery. This clonotype was sampled from a male donor with early-stage non-small cell lung cancer. CDR3 amino acids: CASSWGGAGSSYEQYF. The CDR3 DNA reads TGTGCCAGCAGCTGGGGGGGAGCGGGGAGCTCCTACGAGCAGTACTTC.